These T cell receptor beta chains were read from a single sample in a study of Graves' ophthalmopathy and Graves' hyperthyroidism. TCRdb reprocessed the multiplex PCR reads via MiXCR and lists one record per CDR3 protein. Here the sample spans 500,000 to 600,000 distinct CDR3 sequences, roughly 39% being singletons. The sample consisted of peripheral blood or thyroid tissue (not recorded which). The receptors here all came from an adult man with Graves' hyperthyroidism. The CDR3 runs from the conserved cysteine through the conserved F or W. The D gene is left open where the match is weak. Expanded clones get a size class; other rows say once, few or many, or leave the size out.

j_call | d_call | v_call | cdr3_length | clone_size | cdr3_aa | cdr3_nt
TRBJ1-2 | . | TRBV29-1 | 12 | . | CSVERLAEANTF | TGCAGCGTCGAGCGCCTAGCGGAGGCTAACACCTTC
TRBJ2-2 | . | TRBV6-5 | 17 | few | CASSEGWGGTNTGELFF | TGTGCCAGCAGTGAGGGATGGGGCGGAACGAACACCGGGGAGCTGTTTTTT
TRBJ2-7 | TRBD2 | TRBV25-1 | 16 | many | CASSESWGLGPSEQYF | TGTGCCAGCAGTGAATCTTGGGGACTAGGGCCCTCCGAGCAGTACTTC
TRBJ2-7 | . | TRBV10-1 | 12 | . | CASSEGTEEQYF | TGCGCCAGCAGTGAGGGCACAGAGGAGCAGTACTTC
TRBJ2-7 | TRBD2 | TRBV14 | 17 | . | CASSATRGLAGDHEQYF | TGTGCCAGCAGCGCGACCCGAGGACTAGCGGGAGATCATGAGCAGTACTTC
TRBJ2-7 | . | TRBV5-1 | 12 | many | CASSGGYYEQYF | TGCGCCAGCAGCGGCGGATACTACGAGCAGTACTTC
TRBJ1-3 | . | TRBV10-3 | 17 | . | CAISSQALASSGNTIYF | TGTGCCATCAGCAGCCAAGCTCTCGCGAGCTCTGGAAACACCATATATTTT
TRBJ1-4 | . | TRBV15 | 15 | . | CATSTPKGRNEKLFF | TGTGCCACCAGCACCCCTAAGGGGAGGAATGAAAAACTGTTTTTT
TRBJ1-4 | TRBD1 | TRBV7-9 | 16 | . | CASSPRQGGTNEKLFF | TGTGCCAGCAGCCCAAGACAGGGGGGAACTAATGAAAAACTGTTTTTT
TRBJ2-7 | . | TRBV14 | 14 | many | CASSQDYNWGEQYF | TGTGCCAGCAGCCAAGACTACAATTGGGGCGAGCAGTACTTC
TRBJ1-3 | . | TRBV12-3/TRBV12-4 | 16 | few | CASSLRQDVSGNTIYF | TGTGCCAGCAGTCTCAGACAGGATGTCTCTGGAAACACCATATATTTT
TRBJ1-1 | . | TRBV10-3 | 14 | . | CAIRRDSGGTEAFF | TGTGCCATCAGACGGGATAGCGGGGGCACTGAAGCTTTCTTT
TRBJ2-2 | . | TRBV7-9 | 15 | few | CASSPPGQNTGELFF | TGTGCCAGCAGCCCCCCGGGACAGAACACCGGGGAGCTGTTTTTT